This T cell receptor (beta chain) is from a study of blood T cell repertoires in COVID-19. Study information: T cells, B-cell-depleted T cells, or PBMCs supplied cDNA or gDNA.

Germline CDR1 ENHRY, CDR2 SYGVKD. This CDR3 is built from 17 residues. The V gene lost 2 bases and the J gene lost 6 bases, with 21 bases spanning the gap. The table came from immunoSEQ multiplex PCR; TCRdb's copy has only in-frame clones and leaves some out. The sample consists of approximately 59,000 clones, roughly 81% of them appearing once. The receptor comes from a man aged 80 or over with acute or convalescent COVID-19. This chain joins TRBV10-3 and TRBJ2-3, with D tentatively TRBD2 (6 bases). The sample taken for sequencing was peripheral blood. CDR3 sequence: CAISEPLRLVNSDTQYF. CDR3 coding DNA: TGTGCCATCAGTGAGCCCTTGCGACTAGTAAATTCCGATACGCAGTATTTT.